Listed below are T cell receptor beta chains from one sample, sequenced in a study of vaccination effects on CD4 cells after COVID-19. Their recognized antigens are unknown. TCRdb's copy holds only in-frame clones and misses some; the assay was immunoSEQ multiplex PCR. The repertoire holds 30,000 to 40,000 clones, with 65% as singletons. The sequencing here drew on CD4+ T cells from PBMCs cultured with SARS-CoV-2 spike peptides, taken after COVID-19 vaccination. The receptors shown here come from a human donor who received a COVID-19 vaccine. Each CDR3 is given with its conserved first and last residue. The D gene is left open where the match is weak. Some rows have no size entry. The others give once, few or many, or a class for an expanded clone.

>-|-|TRBJ1-1|TRBV6-1
TGTGCCAGCAGTGAAGCTGGCCAGAACACTGAAGCTTTCTTT
CASSEAGQNTEAFF
>-|TRBD1|TRBJ1-2|TRBV4-2
TGTGCCAGCAGCCAAGGCGAAGGGGGACAGGGGGCTAAGGGCTACACCTTC
CASSQGEGGQGAKGYTF
>-|TRBD1|TRBJ2-7|TRBV10-3
TGTGCCATCAGTGGGACAGGGGGCTCCTACGAGCAGTACTTC
CAISGTGGSYEQYF
>-|TRBD2|TRBJ2-7|TRBV15
TGTGCCACCAGCAGATACAGCGGGGGGCCAAGTGCCTACGAGCAGTACTTC
CATSRYSGGPSAYEQYF
>-|TRBD2|TRBJ2-7|TRBV2
TGTGCCAGCAACCCTAGCGGGAGTTCCTACGAGCAGTACTTC
CASNPSGSSYEQYF
>-|-|TRBJ1-5|TRBV19
TGTGCCAGTAGTCGGACTTTCAGCAATCAGCCCCAGCATTTT
CASSRTFSNQPQHF
>-|-|TRBJ1-2|TRBV7-2
TGTGCCAGCAGCTTAGACGCGGGCAGTTACAATGGCTACACCTTC
CASSLDAGSYNGYTF
>-|-|TRBJ1-2|TRBV5-4
TGTGCCAGCAGGTCGAGGGCCGCGGGCGCGGGCTACACCTTC
CASRSRAAGAGYTF
>-|TRBD1|TRBJ2-3|TRBV18
TGTGCCAGCACCCGGGACAGGGAGGCAGATACGCAGTATTTT
CASTRDREADTQYF
>-|-|TRBJ1-2|TRBV2
TGTGCCAGCAAGCCCGACAGTAACTATGGCTACACCTTC
CASKPDSNYGYTF
>-|-|TRBJ2-7|TRBV3-1/TRBV3-2
TGTGCCAGCAGCCGGGACGCCTACGAGCAGTACTTC
CASSRDAYEQYF
>-|TRBD2|TRBJ2-1|TRBV5-1
TGCGCCAGCAGCTTGAGTGGGACTAGCGGTTACAATGAGCAGTTCTTC
CASSLSGTSGYNEQFF
>-|TRBD2|TRBJ2-3|TRBV5-1
TGCGCCAGCAAAGGGCTAGCGGCTAGCACAGATACGCAGTATTTT
CASKGLAASTDTQYF
>-|-|TRBJ2-3|TRBV29-1
TGCAGCGTTGGGCAGGGGCTACTCACAGATACGCAGTATTTT
CSVGQGLLTDTQYF
>-|TRBD1|TRBJ1-2|TRBV6-5
TGTGCCAGCAGTTCCCCAAGGACAGGGATCCTCTATGGCTACACCTTC
CASSSPRTGILYGYTF
>-|-|TRBJ2-7|TRBV11-2
TGTGCCAGCAGCTCCCTCAGGGGTGGATACGGGAGCTCCTACGAGCAGTACTTC
CASSSLRGGYGSSYEQYF
>-|-|TRBJ1-5|TRBV19
TGTGCCAGTAGTATAAGTGGAGGAGGTCAGCCCCAGCATTTT
CASSISGGGQPQHF
>-|-|TRBJ1-2|TRBV25-1
TGTGCCAGCAGTGAAAGTCACCGAACCCCTTATGGCTACACCTTC
CASSESHRTPYGYTF
>-|TRBD1|TRBJ1-2|TRBV29-1
TGCGGAACCGGGACAGGGCGCCTCGGGGGCTACACCTTC
CGTGTGRLGGYTF
>few|TRBD1|TRBJ1-6|TRBV13
TGTGCCAGCAGCTTAGGCCTAACGGGACAGGGGGTTTCACCCCTCCACTTT
CASSLGLTGQGVSPLHF
>-|-|TRBJ1-4|TRBV13
TGTGCCAGCAGCCAAAAGGGGCGGGAAAAACTGTTTTTT
CASSQKGREKLFF
>-|-|TRBJ1-4|TRBV6-5
TGTGCCAGCAGGGACGGGGGAAATGAAAAACTGTTTTTT
CASRDGGNEKLFF
>medium-sized|-|TRBJ1-2|TRBV6-5
TGTGCCAGCAGTACGTCCCTTGGCTACACCTTC
CASSTSLGYTF
>few|-|TRBJ1-5|TRBV7-9
TGTGCCAGCAGCACCGGGGATCAGCCCCAGCATTTT
CASSTGDQPQHF
>-|TRBD1|TRBJ2-7|TRBV4-2
TGTGCCAGCAGCCAGGGACAGGGGGAAGCCTACGAGCAGTACTTC
CASSQGQGEAYEQYF
>-|-|TRBJ2-7|TRBV15
TGTGCCACCAGCAGAGGACGGAGTAGACATCCCTCCTACGAGCAGTACTTC
CATSRGRSRHPSYEQYF
>few|-|TRBJ1-3|TRBV27
TGTGCCAGCAGTCCGCAAATTGGAAACACCATATATTTT
CASSPQIGNTIYF